This T cell receptor (beta chain) was captured by sequencing in a study of neurological immune-mediated disorders. There are many counts of this clonotype. As yet, its antigen is unknown. The germline V gene has CDR1 MNHNS and CDR2 SASEGT. This CDR3 has 14 amino acids. Trimming cost V 6 bases and J 5 bases, with 11 bases left between them. The unsorted libraries were generated from a total of 2 million PBMCs, which had been stored in RNAlater at -80 C. Study observations and caveats: The greatest TCR clonal expansion occurred in HTLV-1-associated myelopathy and the least in multiple sclerosis, which fell below healthy controls. Among expanded clones, no CDR3 amino acid sequences were shared across subjects, a pattern suggesting private repertoires in all groups.

As for the cDNA, it was generated by 5'RACE with 10-nucleotide random UMIs. In TCRdb, the 5' RACE reads were re-called with MiXCR into one record per CDR3 protein. Among under 80,000 distinct CDR3 sequences, approximately 10% were seen once, and the ten largest hold about 1.8%. The chain uses TRBV6-1 and TRBJ1-6, with D maybe TRBD1 (6 bases). This TCR derives from a man in his fifties or sixties in good health. Input material: PBMCs. The CDR3 loop reads CASRLQGHNSPLHF. DNA for the CDR3: TGTGCCAGCAGGCTACAGGGACATAATTCACCCCTCCACTTT.